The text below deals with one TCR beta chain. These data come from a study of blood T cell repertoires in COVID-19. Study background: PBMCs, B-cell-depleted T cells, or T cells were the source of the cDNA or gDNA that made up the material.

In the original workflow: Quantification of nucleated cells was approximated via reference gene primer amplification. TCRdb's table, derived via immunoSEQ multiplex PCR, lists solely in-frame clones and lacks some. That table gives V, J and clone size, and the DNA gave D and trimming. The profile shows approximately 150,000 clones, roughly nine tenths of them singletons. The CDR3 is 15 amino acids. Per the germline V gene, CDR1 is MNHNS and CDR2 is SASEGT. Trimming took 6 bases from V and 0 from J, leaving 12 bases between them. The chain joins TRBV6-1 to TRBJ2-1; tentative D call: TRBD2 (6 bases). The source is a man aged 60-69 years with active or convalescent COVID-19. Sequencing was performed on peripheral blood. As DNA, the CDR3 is TGTGCCAGCAGGCGGGGACCCAGCTCCTACAATGAGCAGTTCTTC. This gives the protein CASRRGPSSYNEQFF.